This T cell receptor beta chain was retrieved from a study of response to subunit inactivated influenza vaccine. The V and J ends lost 0 bases and 7 bases respectively, with 6 bases between them. The CDR3 loop spans 11 amino acids. CDR1 and CDR2 (germline): GTSNPN, SVGIG (reference sequence). TCRdb reanalysed the RT-PCR reads using MiXCR and keeps one entry per CDR3 protein. The sample includes 710,000 or so distinct CDR3 sequences, about a sixth of them seen just once. The sequence derives from a man aged 50-60 years who received an inactivated influenza vaccine. The chain has TRBV30 and TRBJ1-2; D not resolved. The sequencing used PBMCs from blood, collected roughly 13 days after vaccination. The CDR3 coding sequence is TGTGCCTGGAGTGTACTAGGTGGCTACACCTTC. Translated: CAWSVLGGYTF. Drawing the rest from reference TRBV30 and TRBJ1-2, the complete variable domain is SQTIHQWPATLVQPVGSPLSLECTVEGTSNPNLYWYRQAAGRGLQLLFYSVGIGQISSEVPQNLSASRPQDRQFILSSKKLLLSDSGFYLCAWSVLGGYTFGSGTRLTVV.